This T cell receptor beta chain is from a study of T cells in Graves' hyperthyroidism and ophthalmopathy. Study results and caveats: Most thyroid clonotypes expanded above 0.001 were also detected in blood.

Amplification of TCR beta CDR3 regions was performed using RNA transcripts as template. The HTBI set primed first-round TCR CDR3 RT-PCR. TCRdb re-derived calls from the multiplex PCR reads in MiXCR, one entry per CDR3 protein. Found here are some 700,000 distinct CDR3 sequences, approximately 15% of them singletons; the top ten hold roughly a sixth. In this sample, this clonotype turned up many times. The antigen is unknown. Sample: blood. The clonotype comes from a man aged 50-60 years with Graves' hyperthyroidism.

The DNA of the CDR3 is TGCAGTGCTAGAGATGCAGGGGTATCCTACGAGCAGTACTTC. Its protein is CSARDAGVSYEQYF. The chain employs TRBV20-1 and TRBJ2-7, with D tentatively TRBD1 (6 bases). Germline V gene lookup returns CDR1 DFQATT and CDR2 SNEGSKA (reference sequence). V lost 0 bases, J lost 1 base, and 10 bases lay in between. This CDR3 region has 14 residues.